This T cell receptor beta chain was captured by sequencing in a study of blood T cell repertoires in COVID-19. Study-level information: Specimens from acute and convalescent COVID-19 originated in the United States, Italy and Spain. Sample material is recorded as cDNA or gDNA derived from T cells, B-cell-depleted T cells, or PBMCs.

V lost 0 bases to trimming and J lost 6 bases, with 8 bases between them. CDR1 is SGHVS and CDR2 is FQNEAQ in the germline V gene. There are 13 residues in the CDR3. Sequencing used immunoSEQ multiplex PCR; TCRdb keeps in-frame clones, though not all of them. Of approximately 220,000 clones in the sample, approximately 83% were seen once. Sequenced sample: PBMCs or T cells enriched from blood (not recorded which). This chain joins TRBV7-8 and TRBJ1-2; D ambiguous. The TCR comes from a woman in her 50s who had been exposed to COVID-19. CDR3 loop: CASSLATVDGYTF. The CDR3 DNA sequence: TGTGCCAGCAGCTTAGCTACAGTCGATGGCTACACCTTC.